This TCR beta chain was identified during a study of cytomegalovirus exposure and HLA in healthy donors. Looking at the study overall: About 200 million T cells yielded some 120 million unique TCR beta sequences in earlier analysis. Of approximately 400 genotyped donors, roughly 80% clustered with self-reported Caucasian donors.

It was with 60 Vbeta and 13 Jbeta primers that the PCR ran. Repertoires were generated with immunoSEQ multiplex PCR, while TCRdb's copy carries only in-frame clones and drops some. The sample contains roughly 150,000 clones, around 80% of which appear only once. About this clone: Its antigen is currently unknown.

Study-level findings and limits: The study reported that TCR beta sequences accurately predicted HLA-A and HLA-B alleles in most subjects. Presence/absence analyses assumed roughly uniform sequencing depth across donors.

The CDR3 is made up of 16 amino acids. J gave up 8 bases and V 1 base, and 8 bases lay outside the gene matches. Sequenced: PBMCs. The source is a woman between 35 and 50 years old in good health and CMV-seronegative. The chain combines TRBV6-7 with TRBJ2-1; TRBD2 agrees at 10 bases. TRBV6-7 is recorded as an ORF, its role being uncertain. The CDR3: CASSYLAGGPVDEQFF. The CDR3 coding sequence is TGTGCCAGCAGTTACTTAGCGGGGGGACCCGTCGATGAGCAGTTCTTC.